These 24 T cell receptor beta chains originate from one sample sequenced in a study of T cells after posttransplantation cyclophosphamide. Control samples came 1 year after myeloablative marrow transplants with methotrexate plus calcineurin inhibitor. Only in-frame clones appear in the TCRdb table, and some are missing; sequencing was by immunoSEQ multiplex PCR. Among about 9,900 clones listed, approximately 88% were seen once. Sequenced here: PBMCs, sampled after an allogeneic stem cell transplant with a calcineurin inhibitor and methotrexate. The receptors shown here come from a male patient aged 30 to 39 who received an allogeneic stem cell transplant from an unrelated donor, was CMV-positive, and had no GVHD. Some T cells may be the graft donor's.

This sequence joins TRBV18 and TRBJ1-2; TRBD1 matches 10 bases. Germline V gene sequence: CDR1 KGHSH, CDR2 LQKENI. Trimming took 5 bases from V and 5 from J; bases not matched to a gene: 8. This CDR3 contains 15 residues. CDR3 sequence reads: CASSVGTGVLYGYTF. In nucleotides, the CDR3 is TGTGCCAGCTCAGTCGGGACAGGGGTATTGTATGGCTACACCTTC.

The J gene is TRBJ2-2, the V gene TRBV6-5; possible D gene TRBD2, 6 bases. Germline V gene sequence: CDR1 MNHEY, CDR2 SVGAGI. The V and J ends lost 1 base and 3 bases respectively, with 12 bases between them. The CDR3 loop spans 16 amino acids. CDR3 sequence reads: CASSYFGGLDTGELFF. DNA for the CDR3: TGTGCCAGCAGTTACTTTGGGGGGTTGGACACCGGGGAGCTGTTTTTT.

The chain links TRBV7-3 to TRBJ2-1; 12 bases are shared with TRBD2. J gave up 8 bases and V 5 bases, and 7 bases lay outside the gene matches. The germline gives CDR1 SGHTA, CDR2 FQGTGA. This CDR3 contains 15 residues. CDR3 loop: CASSQGLAGSDEQFF. CDR3 bases: TGTGCCAGCAGCCAGGGACTAGCGGGTAGCGATGAGCAGTTCTTC.

This sequence joins TRBV4-1 and TRBJ1-4, with D possibly TRBD1 on 5 matching bases. CDR1 and CDR2 from the germline V gene are MGHRA and YSYEKL. V was trimmed by 3 bases and J by 5 bases, leaving 10 bases between them. The CDR3 has 14 amino acids. The CDR3 reads CASSQEDSNEKLFF. The CDR3 nucleotides read TGCGCCAGCAGCCAGGAAGACAGCAATGAAAAACTGTTTTTT.

The V call is TRBV5-4, the J call TRBJ1-5; D unclear. Germline CDR1 and CDR2: SGHNT and YYREEE (reference sequence). The CDR3 is made up of 13 amino acids. V lost 4 bases and J 3 bases, leaving 8 bases between the germline ends. The CDR3 reads CASSALPNQPQHF. The CDR3 nucleotides are TGTGCCAGCAGCGCCCTACCCAATCAGCCCCAGCATTTT. Full variable domain (missing parts from reference TRBV5-4 and TRBJ1-5): ETGVTQSPTHLIKTRGQQVTLRCSSQSGHNTVSWYQQALGQGPQFIFQYYREEENGRGNFPPRFSGLQFPNYSSELNVNALELDDSALYLCASSALPNQPQHFGDGTRLSIL.

V and J are TRBV7-9 and TRBJ2-5; 9 bases are shared with TRBD2. CDR1 SEHNR and CDR2 FQNEAQ come from the germline V gene (reference sequence). CDR3 length: 13 residues. V was pared by 5 bases and J by 4 bases, with 2 bases of the junction left unmatched. The CDR3 region has the DNA TGTGCCAGCAGCCGGACTAGCGTAGAGACCCAGTACTTC. Residues: CASSRTSVETQYF.

This sequence joins TRBV6-5 and TRBJ1-1; D is unresolved. CDR1 is MNHEY, CDR2 SVGAGI, per germline. V dropped 10 bases and J dropped 0 bases, with 12 bases sitting between them. This CDR3 spans 13 amino acids. DNA of the CDR3: TGTGCCATCGGGAGACGGATGAACACTGAAGCTTTCTTT. Protein: CAIGRRMNTEAFF.

V and J are TRBV29-1 and TRBJ2-3; a weak D match, TRBD1 (6 bases). V lost 5 bases and J 1 base, leaving 16 bases between the germline ends. Germline values: CDR1 SQVTM, CDR2 ANQGSEA. CDR3 length equals 15 residues. CDR3 residues: CSVPSGRGGTDTQYF. In DNA form, the CDR3 reads TGCAGCGTTCCCTCGGGCAGGGGAGGCACAGATACGCAGTATTTT.

The chain links TRBV4-1 to TRBJ2-4, with D possibly being TRBD2 (5 bases). CDR3 size: 15 residues. V was pared by 3 bases and J by 3 bases, with 12 bases between. The germline CDR1 and CDR2 sequences are MGHRA and YSYEKL. This CDR3 is CASSQGPGVKNIQYF. In DNA form, the CDR3 reads TGCGCCAGCAGCCAGGGCCCCGGGGTCAAAAACATTCAGTACTTC.

The V call is TRBV7-3, the J call TRBJ2-2; 14 bases match TRBD2. The germline V gene encodes CDR1 SGHTA and CDR2 FQGTGA. The CDR3 has 16 residues. V lost 5 bases and J lost 6; bases outside the gene matches: 5. The CDR3 is CASSPGTSGSAGELFF. CDR3 coding DNA: TGTGCCAGCAGCCCCGGGACTAGCGGGAGCGCCGGGGAGCTGTTTTTT.

The V and J genes are TRBV7-8 and TRBJ2-1; 7 nucleotides agree with TRBD1. The CDR3 length is 15 residues. The V gene's germline CDR1 is SGHVS and CDR2 FQNEAQ. The junction had 5 bases not matched to a gene; V was cut back by 6 bases and J by 0 bases. The CDR3 spells CASRNDRASYNEQFF. CDR3 bases: TGTGCCAGCAGAAACGACAGGGCCTCCTACAATGAGCAGTTCTTC.

V is TRBV19 and J is TRBJ1-6, with D possibly being TRBD1 (6 bases). V dropped 5 bases and J dropped 8 bases, with 13 bases sitting between them. The CDR3 spans 14 residues. Germline V gives CDR1 LNHDA, CDR2 SQIVND (reference sequence). CDR3 DNA sequence: TGTGCCAGTAGTTCCCCCCAGGGGTATTCACCCCTCCACTTT. Translation gives CASSSPQGYSPLHF.

This clone was recorded only once. This sequence joins TRBV5-1 and TRBJ1-1; no reliable D call. V lost 0 bases to trimming and J lost 7 bases, with 10 bases between them. CDR3 length equals 13 residues. Looked up from germline, CDR1 is SGHRS and CDR2 is YFSETQ. The CDR3 DNA follows: TGCGCCAGCAGCTTGGAACTCTTAAGTGAAGCTTTCTTT. Translating gives CASSLELLSEAFF. The full variable domain, its missing parts supplied by reference TRBV5-1 and TRBJ1-1, is KAGVTQTPRYLIKTRGQQVTLSCSPISGHRSVSWYQQTPGQGLQFLFEYFSETQRNKGNFPGRFSGRQFSNSRSEMNVSTLELGDSALYLCASSLELLSEAFFGQGTRLTVV.

The J gene is TRBJ2-3, the V gene TRBV18, with 9 bases matching TRBD2. CDR3 length: 18 amino acids. Trimming removed 3 bases from V and 2 bases from J; junction bases left unmatched: 12. Germline assignment: CDR1 KGHSH and CDR2 LQKENI. This CDR3 reads CASSPVLAGRGNTDTQYF. CDR3 DNA: TGTGCCAGCTCACCCGTCCTAGCGGGAAGGGGTAACACAGATACGCAGTATTTT.

This sequence joins TRBV7-2 and TRBJ2-1; 10 positions match TRBD2. The V gene's germline CDR1 is SGHTA and CDR2 FQGNSA. The V segment lost 5 bases and the J segment 4 bases; nucleotides outside the gene matches: 5. The CDR3 extends over 15 amino acids. The CDR3: CASSAGTSVYNEQFF. Here the CDR3 DNA reads TGTGCCAGCAGCGCCGGGACTAGCGTTTACAATGAGCAGTTCTTC.

The DNA of the CDR3 is TGTGCCAGCAGTTACTCAGGCGGGAGGGGAAGGAACGAGCAGTACTTC. This translates into CASSYSGGRGRNEQYF. V is TRBV6-6 and J is TRBJ2-7, with 9 bases aligning to TRBD2. V dropped 0 bases and J dropped 5; count of bases not matched to a gene: 8. Germline CDR1 MNHNY, CDR2 SVGAGI (reference sequence). The CDR3 consists of 16 residues.

The gene calls are TRBV7-2 and TRBJ1-2; 7 nucleotides align to TRBD1. The junction had 6 bases not matched to a gene; V was cut back by 1 base and J by 4 bases. The CDR3 is 15 amino acids. From germline, CDR1 is SGHTA and CDR2 FQGNSA. The CDR3, as DNA: TGTGCCAGCAGCTTAGAGGGGGCTCCTCCCTATGGCTACACCTTC. This translates into CASSLEGAPPYGYTF.

The gene calls are TRBV19 and TRBJ1-4; 7 positions agree with TRBD1. This CDR3 contains 18 residues. Germline loops: CDR1 LNHDA, CDR2 SQIVND (reference sequence). V dropped 11 bases and J dropped 5; count of bases not matched to a gene: 23. CDR3 sequence: CASSPTGESGGWNEKLFF. The CDR3 coding sequence is TGTGCCTCCTCACCCACAGGGGAAAGTGGAGGGTGGAATGAAAAACTGTTTTTT. Full variable domain (missing parts from reference TRBV19 and TRBJ1-4): DGGITQSPKYLFRKEGQNVTLSCEQNLNHDAMYWYRQDPGQGLRLIYYSQIVNDFQKGDIAEGYSVSREKKESFPLTVTSAQKNPTAFYLCASSPTGESGGWNEKLFFGSGTQLSVL.

The chain carries TRBV15 and TRBJ2-1, with TRBD2 matching over 13 bases. V trimming: 1 base; J trimming: 5 bases; junction bases outside the gene matches: 2. Germline CDR1 LNHNV, CDR2 YYDKDF (reference sequence). This CDR3 comprises 16 residues. The CDR3 region is CATSRAGLAGDNEQFF. The CDR3 DNA follows: TGTGCCACCAGCAGAGCCGGACTAGCGGGAGACAATGAGCAGTTCTTC.

The chain uses TRBV11-3 and TRBJ2-7; 7 nucleotides agree with TRBD1. The ends lost 11 bases at V and 3 bases at J; junction bases unmatched: 7. The CDR3 totals 12 residues. The germline CDR1 and CDR2 sequences are SGHNT and YENEEA. The CDR3 region has the DNA TGTGCCGGACCGGGACAGCTCTACGAGCAGTACGTC. The encoded protein is CAGPGQLYEQYV.

The chain has TRBV6-6 and TRBJ1-2; D not resolved. Looked up from germline, CDR1 is MNHNY and CDR2 is SVGAGI (reference sequence). The CDR3 sequence is 12 residues long. Trimming took 3 bases from V and 6 from J, leaving 8 bases between them. CDR3 region: CASSYYSDGYTF. Here the CDR3 DNA reads TGTGCCAGCAGTTATTACTCCGATGGCTACACCTTC.

V and J are TRBV28 and TRBJ2-7; maybe TRBD1 (7 bases). Trimming took off 6 bases at V and 4 bases at J, with 22 bases between the two ends. CDR1 and CDR2 from the germline V gene are MDHEN and SYDVKM. The CDR3 spans 16 residues. CDR3 DNA: TGTGCCAGCAGACGCGCCTGGGGGGACAGCGGGTACGAGCAGTACTTC. Its translation is CASRRAWGDSGYEQYF.

Comment on this clone: An end of the junction differs from the germline gene, which may be a read error. J is TRBJ2-1 and V is TRBV5-6, with a tentative D call TRBD2 (6 bases). Germline lookup yields CDR1 SGHDT and CDR2 YYEEEE. CDR3 size: 15 residues. CDR3: CAGSTGTTWGDEQFF. The CDR3 DNA reads TGTGCCGGCAGTACCGGGACCACCTGGGGGGACGAGCAGTTCTTC.

The rearrangement joins TRBV18 to TRBJ2-7, with a weak D call TRBD1 (6 bases). Germline CDR1 reads KGHSH; CDR2 reads LQKENI. The CDR3 is 14 amino acids. V was pared by 3 bases and J by 2 bases, with 11 bases between. In nucleotides, the CDR3 is TGTGCCAGCTCACCGGTCAGGGACACCTACGAGCAGTACGTC. It is translated as CASSPVRDTYEQYV.